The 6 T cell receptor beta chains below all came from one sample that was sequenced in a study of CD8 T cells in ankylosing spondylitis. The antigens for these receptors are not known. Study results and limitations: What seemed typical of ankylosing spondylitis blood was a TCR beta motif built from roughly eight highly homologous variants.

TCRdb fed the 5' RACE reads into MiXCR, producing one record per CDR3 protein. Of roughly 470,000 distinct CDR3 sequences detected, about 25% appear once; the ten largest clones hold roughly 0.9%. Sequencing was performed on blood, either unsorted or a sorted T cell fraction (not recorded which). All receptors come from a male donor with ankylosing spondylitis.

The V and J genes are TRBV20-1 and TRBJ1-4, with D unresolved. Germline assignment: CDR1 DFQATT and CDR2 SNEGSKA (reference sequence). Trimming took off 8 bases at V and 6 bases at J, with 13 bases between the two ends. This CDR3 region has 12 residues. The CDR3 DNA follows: TGCAGTTTACTGGTGTCGGATGAAAAACTGTTTTTT. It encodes CSLLVSDEKLFF.

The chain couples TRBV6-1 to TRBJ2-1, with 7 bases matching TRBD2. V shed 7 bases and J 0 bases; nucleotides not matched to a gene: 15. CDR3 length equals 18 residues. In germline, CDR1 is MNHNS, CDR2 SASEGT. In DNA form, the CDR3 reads TGTGCCAGCACAAAGAGGAGGGAGGGCCCTAGCTCCTACAATGAGCAGTTCTTC. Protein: CASTKRREGPSSYNEQFF.

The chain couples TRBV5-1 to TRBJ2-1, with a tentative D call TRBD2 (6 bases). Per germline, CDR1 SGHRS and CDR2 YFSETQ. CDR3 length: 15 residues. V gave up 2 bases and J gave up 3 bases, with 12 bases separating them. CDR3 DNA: TGCGCCAGCAGCTTTTCCGGGACTGACTACAATGAGCAGTTCTTC. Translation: CASSFSGTDYNEQFF.

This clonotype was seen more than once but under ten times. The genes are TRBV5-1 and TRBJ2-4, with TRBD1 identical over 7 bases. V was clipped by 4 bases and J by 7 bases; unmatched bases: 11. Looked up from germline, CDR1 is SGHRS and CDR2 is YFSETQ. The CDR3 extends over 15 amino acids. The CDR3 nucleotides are TGCGCCAGCAGCAATGTAGTGGGGACAGATAACATTCAGTACTTC. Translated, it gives CASSNVVGTDNIQYF.

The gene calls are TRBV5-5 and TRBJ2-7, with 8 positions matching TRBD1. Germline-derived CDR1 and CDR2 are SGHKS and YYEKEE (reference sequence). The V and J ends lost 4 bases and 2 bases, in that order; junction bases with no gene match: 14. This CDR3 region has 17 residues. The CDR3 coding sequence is TGTGCCAGCAGCAAATTCAACCGGGACAGGACTACCTACGAGCAGTACTTC. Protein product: CASSKFNRDRTTYEQYF.

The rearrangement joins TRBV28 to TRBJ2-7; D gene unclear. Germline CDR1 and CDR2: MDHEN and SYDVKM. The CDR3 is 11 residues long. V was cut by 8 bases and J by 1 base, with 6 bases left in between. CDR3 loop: CASRKSYEQYF. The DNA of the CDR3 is TGTGCCAGCCGAAAATCCTACGAGCAGTACTTC.